These 15 T cell receptor beta chains share one sample of origin, sequenced in a study of cytomegalovirus exposure and HLA in healthy donors. TCRdb keeps only in-frame clones here, not all; method: immunoSEQ multiplex PCR. The sample lists about 190,000 clones, roughly 80% occurring once. Sequencing used PBMCs. Receptors originate from a woman younger than 35 in good health and CMV-seropositive.

The sample holds one count of this clone. This chain joins TRBV6-1 and TRBJ2-7; 7 bases align to TRBD1. Losses at the gene ends were 6 bases for V and 2 bases for J; bases not matched to a gene: 4. Germline V CDR1 and CDR2: MNHNS, SASEGT. The CDR3 has 13 amino acids. CDR3 nucleotides: TGTGCCAGCAGGGACGACAGGGCCTACGAGCAGTACTTC. Translation gives CASRDDRAYEQYF.

The V gene is TRBV2, the J gene TRBJ2-4, with D perhaps matching TRBD2 (6 bases). V was clipped by 6 bases and J by 8 bases, with 14 bases between them. CDR1 and CDR2 (germline): SNHLY, FYNNEI. This CDR3 is built from 13 residues. CDR3 residues: CASREGRVDIQYF. The DNA of the CDR3 is TGTGCCAGCAGGGAGGGACGGGTGGACATTCAGTACTTC.

This chain links TRBV6-1 with TRBJ2-2; 7 positions agree with TRBD2. Germline V CDR1 and CDR2: MNHNS, SASEGT. The CDR3 has 14 residues. Losses at the gene ends were 9 bases for V and 3 bases for J; bases not matched to a gene: 7. Here the CDR3 reads CASHWGGDTGELFF. CDR3 sequence (DNA): TGTGCCAGTCACTGGGGGGGAGACACCGGGGAGCTGTTTTTT.

The chain recombines TRBV6-1 with TRBJ2-7, with D possibly matching TRBD1 (7 bases). V was clipped by 6 bases and J by 2 bases, with 17 bases between them. Germline V lookup: CDR1 MNHNS, CDR2 SASEGT. This CDR3 comprises 15 residues. For the CDR3, the DNA is TGTGCCAGCAGCCAACAGGCAGGGGGGCCCTACGAGCAGTACTTC. It specifies CASSQQAGGPYEQYF.

V is TRBV4-1 and J is TRBJ1-4; 8 bases agree with TRBD1. There are 16 residues in the CDR3. J gave up 1 base and V 5 bases, and 6 bases lay outside the gene matches. CDR1 MGHRA and CDR2 YSYEKL come from the germline V gene. The CDR3 DNA reads TGCGCCAGCAGCTCAGGGGGCGGGGGAACTAATGAAAAACTGTTTTTT. Residues: CASSSGGGGTNEKLFF.

The chain couples TRBV6-1 to TRBJ1-5; D gene uncertain. V was pared by 6 bases and J by 1 base, with 7 bases between. CDR1 is MNHNS, CDR2 SASEGT, per germline. This CDR3 has 13 amino acids. CDR3 region: CASSDNSNQPQHF. CDR3 bases: TGTGCCAGCAGCGACAACAGCAATCAGCCCCAGCATTTT.

V gene TRBV4-2 combines with J gene TRBJ2-2, with TRBD1 matching 9 bases. Germline V gene lookup returns CDR1 LGHNA and CDR2 YNFKEQ. This CDR3 contains 14 residues. After removal of 5 bases from V and 3 bases from J, the junction contained 1 base not matched to a gene. The chain's CDR3 is CASSGTGYTGELFF. As DNA, the CDR3 is TGTGCCAGCAGCGGGACAGGGTACACCGGGGAGCTGTTTTTT.

The chain couples TRBV7-2 to TRBJ2-1; 11 nucleotides line up with TRBD2. V dropped 0 bases and J dropped 8; count of bases not matched to a gene: 0. This CDR3 region has 14 residues. The germline V gene encodes CDR1 SGHTA and CDR2 FQGNSA. The CDR3 region has the DNA TGTGCCAGCAGCTTAGCTAGCGGGGGGGATGAGCAGTTCTTC. It yields the protein CASSLASGGDEQFF.

The chain uses TRBV18 and TRBJ2-1, with D possibly TRBD1 on 6 matching bases. The CDR3 runs to 15 residues. CDR1 is KGHSH, CDR2 LQKENI, per germline. Between the trimmed V and J ends, which lost 6 bases and 1 base, there was a span of 13 bases. The CDR3 bases are TGTGCCAGCTCGTCCTCCGGGACATCCTACAATGAGCAGTTCTTC. Residues: CASSSSGTSYNEQFF.

The CDR3 coding sequence is TGCGCCAGCAGCTTCCGGGACAACCAGTACCAAGAGACCCAGTACTTC. It translates to CASSFRDNQYQETQYF. The chain joins TRBV5-1 to TRBJ2-5, with D possibly being TRBD1 (6 bases). CDR3 length: 16 amino acids. Germline V gene sequence: CDR1 SGHRS, CDR2 YFSETQ. V was trimmed by 2 bases and J by 0 bases, leaving 14 bases between them.

This clone was recorded a few times. V and J are TRBV6-4 and TRBJ2-7; TRBD2 aligns across 14 bases. CDR1 and CDR2 from the germline V gene are MRHNA and SNTAGT. The CDR3 is 16 amino acids. Losses at the gene ends were 3 bases for V and 3 bases for J; bases not matched to a gene: 4. The CDR3 protein is CASSEGLAGVCYEQYF. As DNA, the CDR3 is TGTGCCAGCAGTGAGGGACTAGCGGGAGTCTGCTACGAGCAGTACTTC.

V gene TRBV19 combines with J gene TRBJ1-5; D is perhaps TRBD1 (6 bases). Germline CDR1 LNHDA, CDR2 SQIVND (reference sequence). This CDR3 contains 14 residues. V was clipped by 5 bases and J by 10 bases, with 18 bases between them. DNA of the CDR3: TGTGCCAGTAGTGCCAGGACAGCCAACCCCCCCCAGCATTTT. It translates to CASSARTANPPQHF.

V is TRBV27 and J is TRBJ2-7, with D possibly being TRBD1 (6 bases). Germline values: CDR1 MNHEY, CDR2 SMNVEV (reference sequence). Trimming stripped 3 bases from V and 4 bases from J, with 16 bases between. The CDR3 totals 15 residues. DNA for the CDR3: TGTGCCAGCAGTTTTGGGGGCGGACAGATTTACGAGCAGTACTTC. This codes for CASSFGGGQIYEQYF.

This clone has more than one count but fewer than ten. Relative to the germline gene, one junction end is altered; a read error may explain this. V usage is TRBV18 and J usage is TRBJ2-1; D may be TRBD1 (7 bases). Germline CDR1 KGHSH, CDR2 LQKENI. There are 16 residues in the CDR3. Written as DNA, the CDR3 is TGTGCCAGCTCACATTCCCCAGGGGGGCCCTACGATGAGCAGTTCTTC. Amino acids: CASSHSPGGPYDEQFF. The whole variable domain, remainder taken from reference TRBV18 and TRBJ2-1, is NAGVMQNPRHLVRRRGQEARLRCSPMKGHSHVYWYRQLPEEGLKFMVYLQKENIIDESGMPKERFSAEFPKEGPSILRIQQVVRGDSAAYFCASSHSPGGPYDEQFFGPGTRLTVL.

This CDR3 is CASSALTNTEAFF. Here the CDR3 DNA reads TGTGCCAGCAGCGCGCTTACGAACACTGAAGCTTTCTTT. V and J are TRBV5-5 and TRBJ1-1; D is unresolved. Deletions cut 4 bases from V and 1 base from J, with 8 bases between. The CDR3 loop spans 13 amino acids. The germline V gene encodes CDR1 SGHKS and CDR2 YYEKEE (reference sequence).